This T cell receptor (beta chain) was found in a study of OX40 agonist ivuxolimab in advanced cancers. A note on the overall study: Ivuxolimab was a fully human IgG2 agonistic monoclonal antibody targeting the costimulatory receptor OX40 (CD134). Intravenous ivuxolimab was administered to patients every 2 weeks at six dose levels: 0.01, 0.1, 0.3, 1.5, 3 and 10 mg/kg. Of the 50 to 55 dose-escalation patients, hepatocellular carcinoma was present in about 20, melanoma in roughly 15, renal cell carcinoma in 9 and head and neck cancer in 9. The dose-escalation cohort was about 86% male with a mean age of approximately 60 years, ranging from 23 to 79. Patients were allowed to have had prior anti-PD-1, anti-PD-L1 or anti-CTLA-4 therapy, and 40% of the dose-escalation patients had previously received checkpoint inhibitors. Partial responses occurred in three dose-escalation patients: two with cutaneous melanoma and one with hepatocellular carcinoma. The point of sequencing TCRbeta in the periphery was to test whether ivuxolimab changed TCR sequence diversity and drove clonal T-cell expansion. The paper covers the monotherapy dose-escalation part of the phase I ivuxolimab trial, which included N = 52 patients.

On the study overall, not on this receptor specifically: Low levels of normalized T-cell clonal expansion were also seen in some nonresponding patients. At doses of 0.1 to 3.0 mg/kg, clonal expansion of both CD4+ and CD8+ blood T cells was observed from baseline to week 6. Which antigens the clonally expanded peripheral T cells were specific for was not determined. Partial responders in the 0.1-3.0 mg/kg groups had among the lowest normalized peripheral clonal expansion, especially among CD8+ T cells. After ivuxolimab, more expanded clones were found on average in CD8+ T cells than in CD4+ T cells.

Genomic DNA was isolated from the sorted cells so that the TCRbeta CDR3 region could be sequenced. The immunoSEQ Assay was used to sequence the TCRbeta CDR3 regions. The clones in this table, taken by TCRdb from immuneACCESS, are in-frame only. Not every clone is retained; where verified, under half of the shortfall comes from an unresolved V gene, and the cause of the rest is unknown. This sample lists 55,000 to 80,000 clones; about 88% were detected once. More than 2% of the sample is held by the ten biggest clonotypes. The trial excluded patients who had a history of autoimmune disease or were on systemic immunosuppression. Peripheral blood for TCR sequencing was drawn from every dose cohort at baseline, at cycle 4 day 1 and at cycle 7 day 1. Samples were obtained from an open-label, multicenter, first-in-human phase I dose-escalation trial of ivuxolimab. Adults with locally advanced or metastatic head and neck squamous cell, hepatocellular, melanoma or renal cell carcinoma were enrolled in the trial. Before TCR sequencing, CD4+ T cells and CD8+ T cells from peripheral blood were sorted into separate populations.

V loses 2 bases, J loses 2 bases, and the germline ends lie 9 bases apart. Reading from cysteine to phenylalanine, the CDR3 counts 14 amino acids. Just CDR3 DNA is preserved here, 42 bases in frame from base 1. CDR1 and CDR2 were assigned from the germline V gene as LGHNA and YNFKEQ. Comments on this clone: Its antigen is currently not known. Per-nucleotide qualities are absent, and no much larger clonotype sits a single base away.

Sequences were derived from CD4+ or CD8+ T cells sorted from blood, sampled in a trial of the OX40 agonist ivuxolimab. The sequence was obtained from an adult with an advanced solid tumor such as melanoma, head and neck, liver or kidney cancer. The rearrangement joined TRBV4-2 to TRBJ1-1; 5 matching bases give a weak D call of TRBD1. The nucleotide sequence is TGTGCCAGCAGCCAAAGGGACTTCAACACTGAAGCTTTCTTT. It encodes CASSQRDFNTEAFF.